The subject of this entry is one T cell receptor (beta chain). This specimen belongs to a study of blood T cell repertoires in COVID-19. For the study at large: Samples taken during acute and convalescent COVID-19 were collected in the United States, Italy and Spain.

CDR3 length: 14 amino acids. The V end lost 3 bases, the J end lost 6 bases, and 14 bases lay between the germline ends. The germline gives CDR1 DFQATT, CDR2 SNEGSKA (reference sequence). Assay: immunoSEQ multiplex PCR; the TCRdb copy retains only in-frame clones and omits some. Among about 79,000 clones listed, over 85% were seen once. Sequenced input: peripheral blood. This TCR derives from a man aged 45-65 years with active COVID-19. The chain recombines TRBV20-1 with TRBJ2-2; possible D gene TRBD1, 5 bases. CDR3 sequence: CSASLGQGSGELFF. DNA for the CDR3: TGCAGTGCTAGTCTGGGTCAGGGATCCGGGGAGCTGTTTTTT.